This T cell receptor beta chain was captured in a study of T cell changes during pregnancy in multiple sclerosis. The CDR3 has 13 amino acids. CDR1 is SNHLY, CDR2 FYNNEI, per germline. Using immunoSEQ multiplex PCR, the repertoire was profiled, and TCRdb retains in-frame clones only, with some absent. The data hold tens of thousands of clones, with 93% observed a single time. This sequence joins TRBV2 and TRBJ1-1, with unresolved D. Sequenced material: peripheral blood, taken in the third trimester of pregnancy. The clonotype comes from a female donor in good health, enrolled as a control in a pregnancy study. The CDR3 protein is CASQVTANTEAFF. CDR3 nucleotide sequence: TGTGCGAGCCAAGTTACAGCGAACACTGAAGCTTTCTTT. The full variable domain, its missing parts supplied by reference TRBV2 and TRBJ1-1, is EPEVTQTPSHQVTQMGQEVILRCVPISNHLYFYWYRQILGQKVEFLVSFYNNEISEKSEIFDDQFSVERPDGSNFTLKIRSTKLEDSAMYFCASQVTANTEAFFGQGTRLTVV.